One sample yielded the 14 T cell receptor beta chains listed below, sequenced in a study of CD8 T cells in ankylosing spondylitis. From the 5' RACE reads, TCRdb called clonotypes with MiXCR, one entry per CDR3 protein. Of 800,000 to 900,000 distinct CDR3 sequences listed, around 11% are singletons. Their antigen targets remain unknown. General study points: A TCR beta motif made of several highly homologous variants seemed typical of ankylosing spondylitis blood.

The source material was blood, either unsorted or a sorted T cell fraction (not recorded which). The source is a male donor with ankylosing spondylitis.

This clonotype turned up a few times. The V gene is TRBV6-1, the J gene TRBJ2-5; D might be TRBD2 (6 bases). Germline V gene data show CDR1 as MNHNS and CDR2 as SASEGT. Trimming removed 6 bases at V and 2 bases at J, with 22 bases between. The CDR3 has 17 residues. This chain's CDR3 is CASSRTRTPGLQETQYF. CDR3 in DNA: TGTGCCAGCAGCCGCACCCGAACACCGGGACTTCAAGAGACCCAGTACTTC.

Comment on this clonotype: A much more abundant neighbour one base away suggests this may be a read error. The chain employs TRBV5-1 and TRBJ2-3, with D possibly TRBD2 on 6 matching bases. Trimming shortened V by 1 base and J by 8 bases, and 14 bases separated the two germline ends. This CDR3 contains 14 residues. Per germline, CDR1 SGHRS and CDR2 YFSETQ. The CDR3 sequence: CASSLTEIGSTQYF. For the CDR3, the DNA is TGCGCCAGCAGCTTGACAGAGATCGGGAGTACGCAGTATTTT.

In this sample, this clonotype turned up many times. V and J are TRBV5-1 and TRBJ1-2, with 7 bases fitting TRBD1. The CDR3 spans 13 residues. J gave up 7 bases and V 5 bases, and 8 bases lay outside the gene matches. In germline, CDR1 is SGHRS, CDR2 YFSETQ. The CDR3 protein is CASRSPDRAGYTF. The CDR3 DNA reads TGCGCCAGCAGATCTCCCGACAGGGCTGGCTACACCTTC.

The chain couples TRBV20-1 to TRBJ1-1; D ambiguous. The CDR3 loop spans 9 amino acids. Germline CDR1 is DFQATT and CDR2 is SNEGSKA (reference sequence). This CDR3 reads CRGGTEAFF. CDR3 nucleotides: TGCAGAGGAGGGACTGAAGCTTTCTTT.

A few counts support this clonotype. The chain recombines TRBV28 with TRBJ2-3, with 11 bases matching TRBD2. CDR1 and CDR2 (germline): MDHEN, SYDVKM. The CDR3 contains 18 residues. V dropped 5 bases and J dropped 1; count of bases not matched to a gene: 11. This CDR3 reads CASSRTGLADHGTDTQYF. CDR3 nucleotide sequence: TGTGCCAGCAGTCGAACGGGACTAGCGGATCACGGCACAGATACGCAGTATTTT.

The V call is TRBV2, the J call TRBJ2-3; tentatively, D is TRBD2 (6 bases). CDR3 length: 14 residues. V was trimmed by 6 bases and J by 0 bases, leaving 10 bases between them. Germline CDR1 SNHLY, CDR2 FYNNEI. The CDR3 region has the DNA TGTGCCAGCAGGACTAGTCCCAGCACAGATACGCAGTATTTT. The encoded protein is CASRTSPSTDTQYF. The variable domain in full, with the rest retrieved from reference TRBV2 and TRBJ2-3, is EPEVTQTPSHQVTQMGQEVILRCVPISNHLYFYWYRQILGQKVEFLVSFYNNEISEKSEIFDDQFSVERPDGSNFTLKIRSTKLEDSAMYFCASRTSPSTDTQYFGPGTRLTVL.

This clonotype has more than one count but fewer than ten. The germline gene is not matched at one end of the junction; a read error may be the cause. This chain links TRBV7-2 with TRBJ2-7, with 7 bases that match TRBD1. Germline CDR1 and CDR2: SGHTA and FQGNSA. CDR3 length: 14 residues. The CDR3 DNA reads as TGTGCCAGCAGCTTAGACGGGACAGCCTGGGGTTTCGGCTTC. Encoded protein: CASSLDGTAWGFGF.

The chain is built from TRBV28 and TRBJ2-7; D might be TRBD2 (6 bases). The germline V gene has CDR1 MDHEN and CDR2 SYDVKM. Trimming removed 1 base from V and 4 bases from J, with 14 bases in between. This CDR3 is 15 amino acids long. The CDR3: CASSLSGGVRYEQYF. In DNA form, the CDR3 reads TGTGCCAGCAGTTTATCCGGCGGGGTGAGGTACGAGCAGTACTTC.

At least ten counts were recorded for this clonotype. The chain combines TRBV20-1 with TRBJ2-5, with D perhaps TRBD2 (7 bases). The CDR3 runs 15 residues. Trimming shortened V by 4 bases and J by 4 bases, and 19 bases separated the two germline ends. In germline, CDR1 is DFQATT, CDR2 SNEGSKA (reference sequence). The DNA for the CDR3 is TGCAGTGCTACCTTTCCTCGGGGGGCCCGAGAGACCCAGTACTTC. Translating it yields CSATFPRGARETQYF.

V gene TRBV10-3 combines with J gene TRBJ2-7; 9 positions match TRBD2. CDR3 length: 16 residues. V lost 0 bases to trimming and J lost 0 bases; unmatched junction nucleotides: 3. Germline V gene sequence: CDR1 ENHRY, CDR2 SYGVKD. The CDR3 reads CAISESPSGDSYEQYF. As DNA, the CDR3 is TGTGCCATCAGTGAGTCGCCTAGCGGGGACTCCTACGAGCAGTACTTC.

This clonotype was counted at least ten times. The genes are TRBV4-2 and TRBJ1-5; 7 bases match TRBD1. The CDR3 sequence is 17 residues long. The J segment lost 0 bases and the V segment lost 2 bases, leaving 7 bases of the junction unmatched. The germline CDR1 and CDR2 sequences are LGHNA and YNFKEQ. CDR3 nucleotide sequence: TGTGCCAGCAGCCAACCGGGACAGCCCTATAGCAATCAGCCCCAGCATTTT. It translates to CASSQPGQPYSNQPQHF.

This clonotype was observed at least ten times. This chain connects TRBV5-1 to TRBJ2-5; 7 positions agree with TRBD1. This CDR3 comprises 14 residues. The V segment lost 4 bases and the J segment 7 bases; nucleotides outside the gene matches: 10. Germline lookup yields CDR1 SGHRS and CDR2 YFSETQ. CDR3 coding DNA: TGCGCCAGCAGCCCACGGACAGGCCGCGGGACCCAGTACTTC. It encodes CASSPRTGRGTQYF. Supplemented by reference TRBV5-1 and TRBJ2-5, the full variable domain reads KAGVTQTPRYLIKTRGQQVTLSCSPISGHRSVSWYQQTPGQGLQFLFEYFSETQRNKGNFPGRFSGRQFSNSRSEMNVSTLELGDSALYLCASSPRTGRGTQYFGPGTRLLVL.

CDR3 residues: CASSPPDRSSYGYTF. DNA of the CDR3: TGTGCCAGCTCACCACCGGACAGGTCTAGCTATGGCTACACCTTC. The V call is TRBV18, the J call TRBJ1-2; 7 nucleotides line up with TRBD1. With 0 bases clipped from V and 4 bases from J, the junction kept 5 bases outside the gene matches. This CDR3 is 15 amino acids long. Germline V CDR1 and CDR2: KGHSH, LQKENI.

This clonotype showed up many times. The CDR3 loop is CASTHGGKGNLETQYF. For the CDR3, the DNA is TGTGCCAGCACCCATGGGGGGAAGGGGAATTTGGAGACCCAGTACTTC. The chain links TRBV7-2 to TRBJ2-5, with a weak D call TRBD2 (6 bases). V was cut by 7 bases and J by 5 bases, with 23 bases left in between. The CDR3 runs 16 residues. Germline V gene data show CDR1 as SGHTA and CDR2 as FQGNSA.